This entry is about one T cell receptor (beta chain). This clone appeared a single time. It lacks a known antigen. Per-base qualities were not stored, and no clone one base away is much larger. Donors were healthy HIV-negative adults with no recently reported acute infections or vaccinations. Every donor was a Caucasian adult residing in Nashville, Tennessee, USA. CD4+ T cells were enriched by magnetic negative selection, after which naive cells were positively selected on CD45RA and the negative fraction was taken as the memory subset. Blood was collected by leukapheresis, and PBMCs were isolated by Ficoll-Histopaque density gradient centrifugation and then cryopreserved in liquid nitrogen vapor phase. Analytical flow cytometry was used to check the purity and quantity of each magnetically sorted T cell population. Each sorted fraction had its genomic DNA isolated and then quantified by UV absorbance on a Nanodrop 2000c.

Using the deep immunoSEQ assay, multiplex PCR amplified TCR CDR3 regions from genomic DNA. Genomic DNA extracted from each cell subset was distributed evenly over all wells of several immunoSEQ 96-well plates, and each plate served as one replicate. For sorted subsets, around 200 ng genomic DNA, equal to about 30,000 T cell genomes, was loaded into each replicate PCR. Purified libraries were quantified with a Qubit 3.0 fluorometer, sized on a Bioanalyzer 2100, and re-quantified with the KAPA Library Quantification kit. A separate single-read 150-cycle Illumina NextSeq 550 flow cell was used to sequence each immunoSEQ 96-well plate. As for the original processing: The immunoSEQ output contained only junctional sequences without quality scores, so filtering could not match that applied to full-length reads. To assign V/J genes and CDR3, sequences were annotated against IMGT germline references using PyIR, a Python wrapper for IgBLAST v1.9. Reads with weak V/J assignments (E-value above 1e-6), missing CDR3, stop codons, out-of-frame junctions, or ambiguous translated residues were removed. A V3J clonotype was defined by an identical inferred V gene, J gene, and CDR3 amino acid sequence. The percentage overlap between two repertoires was calculated by dividing the number of shared unique clonotypes by the size of the smaller repertoire. RTK rarefaction, the Chao1 estimator, and Recon v2.1 estimates of unobserved clonotypes were used to assess repertoire richness. Generation probabilities were computed with OLGA for all TCRbeta clonotypes obtained by the gDNA method from several donors. Entries here come from immuneACCESS through TCRdb and include only in-frame sequences with V and J called. Some clones fail to appear in such tables; in the studies checked, an unresolved V gene covers under half of the shortfall, and the cause of the remainder is unknown. The V and J calls and clone size come from that table; D and trimming were worked out from the DNA. A total of around 2.1 million clones appear in this sample, approximately 96% of them only once. The leading ten clones occupy less than 0.15% of the sample.

The record originates from a study of shared clonotypes between healthy human individuals (dated by TCRdb to 2019 to 2021). Study-level background: The cohort included a few men and a couple of women between 18 and 49 years of age. Blood TCR repertoires of five healthy adults were deeply sequenced to estimate repertoire size and the extent of clonotype sharing between individuals. For each donor, CD4 naive and CD4 memory were each given three plates, CD8 naive was given two plates, and CD8 memory was given one plate. To increase sequencing depth and limit assay-specific biases, TCR repertoire library preparation and sequencing were carried out by different laboratories using diverse techniques. Each donor's leukapheresis produced roughly between roughly 0.85 and 10 billion PBMCs. Paper-wide results and their limitations: Compared with non-shared clonotypes, clonotypes shared by all four sorted-subset donors had higher generation probabilities. Pairwise subsampling led to the expectation that sequencing depth would affect the degree of clonotype sharing among donors. Sampling was restricted to blood, and TCR repertoires in tissues likely differ from the TCR repertoires found in blood. When a handful of donors were compared, the shared fraction of clonotypes was around 4.6% for naive CD4, less than 4% for naive CD8, 2% to 2.5% for memory CD4, and less than 0.45% for memory CD8. Because the study included a small number of donors, the genetic and exposure-history diversity represented was limited. Even with the large sequencing depth, rarefaction of the sorted-subset datasets indicated that sequencing was incomplete. Naive subsets generally had larger estimated clonotype richness than memory subsets.

The CDR3 covers 14 residues, taking in both the cysteine and the phenylalanine. Only CDR3 DNA is held: 42 bases, read in frame from base 1. In the germline V gene, CDR1 corresponds to SGHDT and CDR2 to YYEEEE. V is pared back by 6 bases and J by 6 bases, with 19 bases lying between the germline termini. The chain was built from TRBV5-6 and TRBJ2-7; there is no confident call for the D gene. The sequence was obtained from a man between 18 and 29 years old in good health. Material: naive CD4+ T cells sorted from blood. The cell subset or site label, as the study defines it: CD45RA+ positively selected. Read as DNA, the sequence is TGTGCCAGCACCTCGACTGACCAAATGGGCGAGCAGTACTTC. It translates to CASTSTDQMGEQYF.